This TCR beta chain was identified during a study of tumor-infiltrating lymphocytes in primary liver carcinoma. The researchers obtained blood RNA from unsorted whole blood and also extracted germline DNA. Starting material of about 0.45 ug total RNA yielded TCR beta cDNA via a constant-region primer. Investigators got TCR beta libraries out of three nested multiplex PCR rounds, done with slightly modified ARM-PCR. In TCRdb, the multiplex PCR reads were re-called with MiXCR into one record per CDR3 protein. The data show around 330,000 distinct CDR3 sequences, 45% to 70% seen once. This sequence originates from a woman between 25 and 40 years old with primary liver carcinoma and hepatitis B virus infection. The specimen sequenced was peripheral blood.

The DNA for the CDR3 is TGTGCCAGCAGCCCCGGGACTAGCCGGGATGGGCAGTACTTC. Its translation is CASSPGTSRDGQYF. The V and J genes are TRBV11-2 and TRBJ2-5; 9 bases agree with TRBD2. CDR1 SGHAT and CDR2 FQNNGV come from the germline V gene. Trimming removed 5 bases from V and 11 bases from J; junction bases left unmatched: 12. This CDR3 spans 14 amino acids.